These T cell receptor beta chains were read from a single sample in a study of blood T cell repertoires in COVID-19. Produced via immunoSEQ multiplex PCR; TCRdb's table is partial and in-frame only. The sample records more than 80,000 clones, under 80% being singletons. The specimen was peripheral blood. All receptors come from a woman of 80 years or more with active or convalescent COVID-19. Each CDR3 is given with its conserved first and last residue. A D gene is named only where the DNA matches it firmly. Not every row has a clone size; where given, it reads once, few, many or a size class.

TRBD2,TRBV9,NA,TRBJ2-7,TGTGCCAGCAGCGTAGCGGCTAGCGGGAACTCCTACGAGCAGTACTTC,CASSVAASGNSYEQYF
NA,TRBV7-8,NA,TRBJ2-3,TGTGCCAGCAGCTTAGTTCCCCAGGGGGATACGCAGTATTTT,CASSLVPQGDTQYF
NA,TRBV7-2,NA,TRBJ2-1,TGTGCCAGCAGCTTAATCCAAGAGGCGGGGGAGCAGTTCTTC,CASSLIQEAGEQFF
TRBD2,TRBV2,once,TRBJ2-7,TGTGCCAGCGGGAGGGGCCCTTACGAGCAGTACTTC,CASGRGPYEQYF
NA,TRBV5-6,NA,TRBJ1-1,TGTGCCAGCAGCACGACCAAGGGGACTGAAGCTTTCTTT,CASSTTKGTEAFF
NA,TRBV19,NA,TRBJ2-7,TGTGCCAGTAGTATACTAGCTACCTACGAGCAGTACTTC,CASSILATYEQYF
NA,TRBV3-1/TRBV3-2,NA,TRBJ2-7,TGTGCCAGCAGCCGTGGGGGGTTGAGGGACAGCAACTACGAGCAGTACTTC,CASSRGGLRDSNYEQYF
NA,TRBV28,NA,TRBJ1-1,TGTGCCAGCAGTTTCGGCAGGGGGAACACTGAAGCTTTCTTT,CASSFGRGNTEAFF
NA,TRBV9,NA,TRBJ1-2,TGTGCCAGCAGCCGGTGGGAGGTTTATGGCTACACCTTC,CASSRWEVYGYTF
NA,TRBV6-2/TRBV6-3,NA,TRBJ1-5,TGTGCCAGCAGTCTGTTTAATAGCAATCAGCCCCAGCATTTT,CASSLFNSNQPQHF
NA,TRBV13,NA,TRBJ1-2,TGTGCCAGCAGCTTTGGAAACAGGGACGATGGCTACACCTTC,CASSFGNRDDGYTF
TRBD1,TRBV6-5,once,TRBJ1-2,TGTGCCAGCAGTTATGGTTTGACGGCGAGACAGGGACGCTACACCTTC,CASSYGLTARQGRYTF
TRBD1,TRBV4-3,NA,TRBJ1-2,TGCGCCAGCAGCCAAGTGGGAACAGGGGGAGGGTATGGCTACACCTTC,CASSQVGTGGGYGYTF
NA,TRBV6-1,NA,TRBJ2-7,TGTGCCAGCAGTGACAGGGCGACGTCCTACGAGCAGTACTTC,CASSDRATSYEQYF
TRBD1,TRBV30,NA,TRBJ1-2,TGTGCCTGGAGTGTTAGGTCCCACAGGGGGGGCGGCTACACCTTC,CAWSVRSHRGGGYTF
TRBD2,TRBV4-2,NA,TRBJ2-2,TGTGCCAGCAGCCAAGATCCCTCAGGGAGGGCCGGGGAGCTGTTTTTT,CASSQDPSGRAGELFF